The T cell receptor beta chain under discussion was sequenced for a study of PD-1 blockade in classical Hodgkin lymphoma. The study's findings and limits: For complete responders, baseline diversity was comparable to that of newly diagnosed patients.

Regarding this clone: The antigen is undetermined.

Method: immunoSEQ multiplex PCR; TCRdb's copy keeps in-frame clones and lacks some. The repertoire has roughly 96,000 clones, about 88% of them found once; the top ten carry around 11%. The V and J ends lost 4 bases and 1 base respectively, with 7 bases between them. The CDR3 loop spans 13 amino acids. In germline, CDR1 is MGHDK, CDR2 SYGVNS. Relapses following autologous stem cell transplantation were seen in all patients, with brentuximab vedotin exposure varying. The receptor was isolated from a human donor with classical Hodgkin lymphoma. The chain links TRBV25-1 to TRBJ1-1; D not resolved. Sequencing was performed on peripheral blood mononuclear cells (PBMCs), taken before the second cycle of nivolumab. CDR3 residues: CASSAQQNTEAFF. The CDR3 DNA reads TGTGCCAGCAGTGCACAGCAGAACACTGAAGCTTTCTTT.